One T cell receptor beta chain is described in this entry. Its target is not known. Only in-frame clones appear in the TCRdb table, and some are missing; sequencing was by immunoSEQ multiplex PCR. This table holds around 300,000 clones, roughly 87% found once. The CDR3 extends over 11 amino acids. Germline-derived CDR1 and CDR2 are MDHEN and SYDVKM. Trimming took 4 bases from V and 11 from J; bases not matched to a gene: 4. The data stem from a study of shared clonotypes between healthy human individuals. General study results and limits: It was observed that 5% to 6% of naive CD4 clonotypes were shared across several donors.

Source material: memory CD8+ T cells sorted from blood. Subset of the sample: CD45RO+ cells pooled with CCR7-negative TemRA cells. The source of this sequence is a man between 18 and 29 years old in good health. The rearrangement links TRBV28 to TRBJ1-1; 7 positions match TRBD1. The CDR3 sequence is CASSYRGWAFF. CDR3 coding DNA: TGTGCCAGCAGTTACAGGGGATGGGCTTTCTTT.